Listed below are T cell receptor beta chains from one sample, sequenced in a study of a mutant IDH1 vaccine in newly diagnosed glioma. No antigen has been assigned to these receptors. Measured with immunoSEQ multiplex PCR; TCRdb has only the in-frame clones, and not every one. The table lists about 75,000 clones, roughly 90% of them singletons. The sample in question was PBMCs, obtained from a glioma patient whose treatment included an IDH1 peptide vaccine. The receptor source for this set is a woman aged 50 to 65 with glioma. CDR3s include the opening cysteine and the closing phenylalanine or tryptophan. A D gene is named only where the DNA matches it firmly. The size field is filled for only some rows; it gives once, few, many or a size class.

j_gene: TRBJ1-3; v_gene: TRBV4-2; abundance: .; d_gene: TRBD1; CDR3aa: CASSQEGNRGDTIYF; CDR3nt: TGTGCCAGCAGCCAAGAGGGGAACAGGGGCGACACCATATATTTT
j_gene: TRBJ2-1; v_gene: TRBV2; abundance: .; d_gene: .; CDR3aa: CASSESKQVDTRFF; CDR3nt: TGTGCCAGCAGTGAGTCTAAACAGGTTGATACTCGGTTCTTC
j_gene: TRBJ1-5; v_gene: TRBV4-1; abundance: .; d_gene: TRBD1; CDR3aa: CASSHRGQGGNQPQHF; CDR3nt: TGCGCCAGCAGCCATCGCGGACAGGGAGGTAATCAGCCCCAGCATTTT
j_gene: TRBJ1-4; v_gene: TRBV2; abundance: .; d_gene: TRBD1; CDR3aa: CASRDRGTNEKLFF; CDR3nt: TGTGCCAGCAGGGACAGGGGAACTAATGAAAAACTGTTTTTT
j_gene: TRBJ2-7; v_gene: TRBV15; abundance: .; d_gene: .; CDR3aa: CATSRDMPGIYEQYF; CDR3nt: TGTGCCACCAGCAGAGATATGCCAGGGATCTACGAGCAGTACTTC
j_gene: TRBJ1-1; v_gene: TRBV5-1; abundance: .; d_gene: .; CDR3aa: CASRAGGNTEAFF; CDR3nt: TGCGCCAGCAGAGCAGGAGGGAACACTGAAGCTTTCTTT
j_gene: TRBJ2-7; v_gene: TRBV21-1; abundance: once; d_gene: .; CDR3aa: CASSKELGPTYEQYF; CDR3nt: TGTGCCAGCAGCAAAGAATTGGGACCTACCTACGAGCAGTACTTC
j_gene: TRBJ1-3; v_gene: TRBV7-6; abundance: .; d_gene: .; CDR3aa: CASSLGPSSGNTIYF; CDR3nt: TGTGCCAGCAGCTTAGGACCCAGCTCTGGAAACACCATATATTTT
j_gene: TRBJ2-7; v_gene: TRBV5-1; abundance: once; d_gene: TRBD1; CDR3aa: CASSSKGQPIEEQYF; CDR3nt: TGCGCCAGCAGCTCTAAGGGACAGCCGATTGAGGAGCAGTACTTC
j_gene: TRBJ2-1; v_gene: TRBV5-6; abundance: .; d_gene: .; CDR3aa: CASSLGAGKAYNEQFF; CDR3nt: TGTGCCAGCAGCTTGGGGGCAGGGAAAGCATACAATGAGCAGTTCTTC
j_gene: TRBJ2-2; v_gene: TRBV7-8; abundance: .; d_gene: .; CDR3aa: CASSLAHTGPAGELFF; CDR3nt: TGTGCCAGCAGCTTAGCGCACACAGGGCCGGCCGGGGAGCTGTTTTTT
j_gene: TRBJ2-1; v_gene: TRBV7-7; abundance: .; d_gene: .; CDR3aa: CASSPHGGATNEQFF; CDR3nt: TGTGCTAGCAGCCCCCATGGGGGGGCCACCAATGAGCAGTTCTTC
j_gene: TRBJ2-6; v_gene: TRBV7-2; abundance: .; d_gene: TRBD1; CDR3aa: CASSLGQGALTGANVLTF; CDR3nt: TGTGCCAGCAGCTTGGGACAGGGGGCACTTACTGGGGCCAACGTCCTGACTTTC
j_gene: TRBJ2-7; v_gene: TRBV11-2; abundance: few; d_gene: .; CDR3aa: CASSPKTYGEQYF; CDR3nt: TGTGCCAGCAGCCCCAAAACCTACGGAGAGCAGTACTTC
j_gene: TRBJ1-4; v_gene: TRBV6-6; abundance: .; d_gene: .; CDR3aa: CASSYWGATGLFF; CDR3nt: TGTGCCAGCAGTTACTGGGGGGCAACTGGACTGTTTTTT
j_gene: TRBJ2-5; v_gene: TRBV19; abundance: .; d_gene: .; CDR3aa: CASSIRGFGGSQYF; CDR3nt: TGTGCCAGTAGTATTCGGGGTTTTGGAGGGTCCCAGTACTTC
j_gene: TRBJ2-5; v_gene: TRBV9; abundance: .; d_gene: TRBD2; CDR3aa: CASSYGLARQETQYF; CDR3nt: TGTGCCAGCAGCTATGGACTAGCCCGCCAAGAGACCCAGTACTTC
j_gene: TRBJ2-1; v_gene: TRBV7-7; abundance: .; d_gene: .; CDR3aa: CASSLDRSSYNEQFF; CDR3nt: TGTGCTAGCAGCTTAGACAGGAGCTCCTACAATGAGCAGTTCTTC